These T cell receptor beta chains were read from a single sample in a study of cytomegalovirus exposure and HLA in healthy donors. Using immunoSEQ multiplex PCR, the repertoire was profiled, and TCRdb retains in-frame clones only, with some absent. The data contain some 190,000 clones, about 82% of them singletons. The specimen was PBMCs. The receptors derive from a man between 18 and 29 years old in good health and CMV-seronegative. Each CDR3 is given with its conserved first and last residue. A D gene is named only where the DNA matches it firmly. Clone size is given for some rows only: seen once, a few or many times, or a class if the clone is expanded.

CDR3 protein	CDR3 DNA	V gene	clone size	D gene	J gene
CASDRGPGNTIYF	TGTGCCAGTGACAGGGGGCCGGGAAACACCATATATTTT	TRBV28	.	TRBD1	TRBJ1-3
CASRRGGTGAQIEAFF	TGCGCCAGCAGGCGTGGCGGTACAGGGGCCCAAATTGAAGCTTTCTTT	TRBV5-1	.	TRBD1	TRBJ1-1
CASSETGGTGELFF	TGTGCCAGCAGTGAGACAGGGGGGACCGGGGAGCTGTTTTTT	TRBV6-1	.	TRBD1	TRBJ2-2
CASSTPTVGTEAFF	TGTGCCAGTAGTACACCGACAGTAGGGACTGAAGCTTTCTTT	TRBV19	.	.	TRBJ1-1
CASSARTKNTEAFF	TGTGCCAGCAGTGCCAGAACCAAGAACACTGAAGCTTTCTTT	TRBV6-1	.	.	TRBJ1-1
CASSSRQGSPNEQFF	TGCGCCAGCAGCTCCCGACAGGGATCACCCAATGAGCAGTTCTTC	TRBV5-1	.	TRBD1	TRBJ2-1
CASSYSGGNTYEQYF	TGTGCCAGCAGTTACTCTGGAGGGAACACCTACGAGCAGTACTTC	TRBV6-6	few	.	TRBJ2-7
CASSPGGGIETQYF	TGTGCCAGCAGCCCTGGGGGGGGTATCGAGACCCAGTACTTC	TRBV7-3	.	TRBD2	TRBJ2-5
CASSLVHSGANVLTF	TGCGCCAGCAGCTTGGTCCACTCTGGGGCCAACGTCCTGACTTTC	TRBV5-1	.	.	TRBJ2-6
CASSFRDSGYNEQFF	TGCGCCAGCAGCTTCCGGGACTCGGGATACAATGAGCAGTTCTTC	TRBV5-1	once	.	TRBJ2-1
CASSQEPSGSYNEQFF	TGTGCCAGCAGCCAAGAACCCAGCGGGAGCTACAATGAGCAGTTCTTC	TRBV4-2	few	TRBD2	TRBJ2-1
CATSRGRTDSYEQYF	TGTGCCACCAGCAGAGGGAGGACGGACTCCTACGAGCAGTACTTC	TRBV15	.	.	TRBJ2-7
CASSSPGGQGRETQYF	TGTGCCAGCAGTTCTCCGGGGGGACAGGGAAGGGAGACCCAGTACTTC	TRBV28	.	TRBD1	TRBJ2-5
CASTRREGQDSNQPQHF	TGTGCCAGCACCCGAAGGGAGGGACAAGATAGCAATCAGCCCCAGCATTTT	TRBV21-1	.	.	TRBJ1-5
CASSVEPGQGDEKLFF	TGTGCCAGCAGCGTCGAGCCGGGACAGGGGGATGAAAAACTGTTTTTT	TRBV7-8	.	TRBD1	TRBJ1-4
CASSGAGGVGDTQYF	TGTGCCAGCAGTGGGGCGGGAGGAGTTGGAGATACGCAGTATTTT	TRBV6-4	.	TRBD2	TRBJ2-3
CASSLSQGLTFAPLHF	TGTGCCAGCAGTTTATCTCAGGGTCTGACATTTGCACCCCTCCACTTT	TRBV28	few	.	TRBJ1-6
CASRGLGKTYEQYF	TGTGCCAGCAGGGGGCTGGGCAAGACCTACGAGCAGTACTTC	TRBV28	.	.	TRBJ2-7
CASSVAGSYEQYF	TGTGCCAGCAGCGTAGCAGGGTCCTACGAGCAGTACTTC	TRBV9	.	.	TRBJ2-7
CASSPATGGRWYGYTF	TGTGCCAGCAGTCCCGCCACAGGGGGCCGTTGGTATGGCTACACCTTC	TRBV27	few	TRBD1	TRBJ1-2
CAWASPLNSPLHF	TGTGCCTGGGCTAGCCCATTAAATTCACCCCTCCACTTT	TRBV30	.	.	TRBJ1-6
CASSTTGGAGANVLTF	TGTGCCAGTAGTACTACAGGGGGCGCAGGGGCCAACGTCCTGACTTTC	TRBV19	once	TRBD1	TRBJ2-6
CASSFGQINEKLFF	TGCGCCAGCAGCTTCGGACAGATTAATGAAAAACTGTTTTTT	TRBV5-1	.	.	TRBJ1-4
CASSGQGRREGGYTF	TGTGCCAGCTCGGGACAGGGAAGAAGGGAGGGTGGCTACACCTTC	TRBV27	.	TRBD1	TRBJ1-2
CASSVGRGQGSSPLHF	TGTGCCAGCAGCGTAGGACGGGGACAGGGGAGTTCACCCCTCCACTTT	TRBV9	.	TRBD1	TRBJ1-6
CAISDSRNTEAFF	TGTGCCATCAGTGATAGCAGGAACACTGAAGCTTTCTTT	TRBV10-3	.	.	TRBJ1-1
CASRPGHLYGYTF	TGTGCCAGCAGACCGGGACACCTCTATGGCTACACCTTC	TRBV6-1	.	.	TRBJ1-2
CASSPLTGGASNYGYTF	TGTGCCAGCAGTCCTCTCACAGGGGGCGCGTCTAACTATGGCTACACCTTC	TRBV27	.	TRBD1	TRBJ1-2
CASSPSDGIFGNTIYF	TGTGCCAGCAGTCCCTCCGACGGGATCTTCGGAAACACCATATATTTT	TRBV28	.	.	TRBJ1-3
CASSKGVDGYTF	TGTGCCAGCAGCAAAGGGGTCGATGGCTACACCTTC	TRBV5-4	.	.	TRBJ1-2
CASSRPGQGVDTQYF	TGCGCCAGCAGCCGTCCGGGACAGGGGGTAGATACGCAGTATTTT	TRBV4-1	.	TRBD1	TRBJ2-3
CASSQGPIGTMSVGQYF	TGCGCCAGCAGCCAAGGTCCTATCGGGACTATGTCGGTCGGGCAGTACTTC	TRBV4-1	many	TRBD2	TRBJ2-7
CASSLREEQFF	TGCGCCAGCAGCTTGAGGGAGGAGCAGTTCTTC	TRBV5-1	.	.	TRBJ2-1
CASRVTGEQFF	TGTGCCAGCAGGGTTACAGGGGAGCAGTTCTTC	TRBV28	.	.	TRBJ2-1
CAWTRGGGTEAFF	TGTGCCTGGACGAGGGGGGGCGGCACTGAAGCTTTCTTT	TRBV30	few	.	TRBJ1-1
CASSQDAGSYNEQFF	TGTGCCAGCAGCCAAGATGCGGGCTCCTACAATGAGCAGTTCTTC	TRBV4-2	.	.	TRBJ2-1
CASSRQETQYF	TGTGCCAGCAGTCGCCAAGAGACCCAGTACTTC	TRBV6-6	.	.	TRBJ2-5
CASSRPGEVGRGYTF	TGTGCCAGCAGCCGCCCCGGGGAGGTGGGGAGGGGCTACACCTTC	TRBV6-5	.	.	TRBJ1-2
CASSLGRNDYGYTF	TGTGCCAGCAGTTTAGGCAGGAACGACTATGGCTACACCTTC	TRBV28	.	.	TRBJ1-2
CASSLDGETQYF	TGTGCCAGCAGCTTGGACGGGGAGACCCAGTACTTC	TRBV5-4	.	.	TRBJ2-5
CASSPVYGAGYF	TGTGCCAGCAGCCCTGTTTACGGTGCGGGATACTTC	TRBV27	.	.	TRBJ2-7
CASSPGGTEVNTEAFF	TGTGCCAGCAGTCCCGGCGGGACAGAAGTGAACACTGAAGCTTTCTTT	TRBV28	.	TRBD1	TRBJ1-1
CASSVEERVKSYQPQHF	TGTGCCAGCAGCGTAGAAGAGAGGGTCAAATCTTATCAGCCCCAGCATTTT	TRBV9	few	.	TRBJ1-5
CASSPSPGALLSRYTF	TGTGCCAGCAGCCCCTCCCCAGGGGCCCTTTTATCGCGCTACACCTTC	TRBV9	few	.	TRBJ1-2
CASSPSSLIGWFF	TGTGCCAGCTCACCCAGCAGTCTGATCGGGTGGTTCTTC	TRBV18	.	.	TRBJ2-1
CASSVGGQGYEQYF	TGTGCCAGCAGCGTAGGAGGACAGGGCTACGAGCAGTACTTC	TRBV9	few	TRBD1	TRBJ2-7